Listed below are T cell receptor beta chains from one sample, sequenced in a study of CD8 T cells in Susac syndrome. Each CDR3 protein is one row after TCRdb ran MiXCR on the immunoSEQ multiplex PCR reads. This sample carries 100,000 to 150,000 distinct CDR3 sequences, around 94% of them seen once, and the ten largest clones take approximately 0.22%. The sample was CD8+ T cells from PBMCs. Receptor source: a human donor with Susac syndrome. CDR3s include the opening cysteine and the closing phenylalanine or tryptophan. A D gene is named only where the DNA matches it firmly. The size entry is marked missing in some rows and otherwise reads once, few, many or a size class.

clone size	V gene	D gene	CDR3 length	J gene	CDR3 protein	CDR3 DNA
.	TRBV20-1	TRBD2	15	TRBJ2-7	CSAREREGQVDEQYF	TGCAGTGCCCGGGAGCGGGAGGGCCAGGTTGACGAGCAGTACTTC
.	TRBV6-6	.	12	TRBJ2-7	CASSLTLGEQYF	TGTGCCAGCAGTTTAACACTGGGGGAGCAGTACTTC
.	TRBV28	.	14	TRBJ2-3	CASSPEGAEDTQYF	TGTGCCAGCAGCCCCGAGGGAGCGGAAGATACGCAGTATTTT
.	TRBV25-1	TRBD2	14	TRBJ2-1	CASRGGAGGWEQFF	TGTGCCAGCAGAGGGGGGGCGGGAGGGTGGGAGCAGTTCTTC
.	TRBV29-1	TRBD1	13	TRBJ1-1	CSVEGDSNTEAFF	TGCAGCGTCGAAGGGGACAGCAACACTGAAGCTTTCTTT
.	TRBV27	.	14	TRBJ2-5	CASSRTGVSETQYF	TGTGCCAGCAGCCGAACAGGAGTTTCGGAGACCCAGTACTTC
.	TRBV9	TRBD2	15	TRBJ2-7	CASSATSGSLYEQYF	TGTGCCAGCAGCGCGACTAGCGGGAGTTTATACGAGCAGTACTTC
.	TRBV20-1	.	12	TRBJ1-1	CSARTENTEAFF	TGCAGTGCTAGAACCGAGAACACTGAAGCTTTCTTT
once	TRBV5-1	.	14	TRBJ2-7	CASIVGNRCDEQYF	TGCGCCAGCATAGTGGGAAATCGATGCGACGAGCAGTACTTC
.	TRBV29-1	.	16	TRBJ2-1	CSVEQGVWVPVGEQFF	TGCAGCGTTGAACAAGGGGTTTGGGTTCCCGTCGGTGAGCAGTTCTTC
.	TRBV14	TRBD1	17	TRBJ2-5	CASSQEAGDSPQATQYF	TGTGCCAGCAGCCAAGAAGCCGGGGACAGCCCGCAAGCGACCCAGTACTTC
once	TRBV29-1	.	13	TRBJ2-2	CSAPGSGPGELFF	TGCAGCGCCCCGGGTTCGGGGCCCGGGGAGCTGTTTTTT
.	TRBV5-1	.	13	TRBJ2-7	CASRRDTTYEQYF	TGCGCCAGCAGGCGGGACACAACCTACGAGCAGTACTTC
.	TRBV30	TRBD1	16	TRBJ1-4	CAWSAPLDRVDEKLFF	TGTGCCTGGAGTGCCCCCTTGGACAGGGTTGATGAAAAACTGTTTTTT
.	TRBV15	.	17	TRBJ1-1	CATSRVGRSLGDTEAFF	TGTGCCACCAGCAGAGTCGGGAGATCGCTTGGCGACACTGAAGCTTTCTTT
.	TRBV15	.	16	TRBJ2-5	CATSRPTQAGGETQYF	TGTGCCACCAGCAGACCCACACAGGCCGGAGGGGAGACCCAGTACTTC
.	TRBV2	TRBD1	13	TRBJ2-7	CASSVNRGYEQYF	TGTGCCAGCAGTGTTAACAGGGGCTACGAGCAGTACTTC
once	TRBV30	.	13	TRBJ1-1	CASALHPNTEAFF	TGTGCCTCGGCCCTACACCCGAACACTGAAGCTTTCTTT
.	TRBV19	TRBD2	16	TRBJ2-1	CASSMTSPSSYNEQFF	TGTGCCAGTAGTATGACTAGCCCGAGCTCCTACAATGAGCAGTTCTTC
.	TRBV10-3	.	12	TRBJ1-5	CAISEWDQPQHF	TGTGCCATCAGTGAATGGGATCAGCCCCAGCATTTT
.	TRBV19	.	17	TRBJ1-2	CASSISKGGRFAHGYTF	TGTGCCAGTAGTATCTCCAAGGGGGGAAGGTTTGCGCATGGCTACACCTTC
.	TRBV4-2	TRBD2	17	TRBJ2-1	CASSQEPTSGEYNEQFF	TGTGCCAGCAGCCAAGAACCTACTAGCGGGGAATACAATGAGCAGTTCTTC
once	TRBV27	.	13	TRBJ2-5	CASSFGRRETQYF	TGTGCCAGCAGTTTCGGCAGGAGGGAGACCCAGTACTTC
.	TRBV3-1	.	13	TRBJ1-6	CASSQDGESPLHF	TGTGCCAGCAGCCAAGATGGGGAGTCACCCCTCCACTTT
.	TRBV6-5	TRBD1	13	TRBJ1-1	CATSTGTGTEAFF	TGTGCCACCTCGACAGGGACGGGCACTGAAGCTTTCTTT
.	TRBV25-1	TRBD2	17	TRBJ2-5	CASSGNSSGSGTETQYF	TGTGCCAGCAGTGGTAACTCTAGCGGGAGTGGGACGGAGACCCAGTACTTC
.	TRBV12-3/TRBV12-4	.	13	TRBJ1-1	CASTTRQNTEAFF	TGTGCCAGCACTACCCGTCAGAACACTGAAGCTTTCTTT
.	TRBV5-4	.	16	TRBJ2-1	CASSFLAGPTYNEQFF	TGTGCCAGCAGCTTCCTAGCTGGCCCTACCTACAATGAGCAGTTCTTC
.	TRBV18	.	14	TRBJ1-1	CASSPKSGVREAFF	TGTGCCAGCTCACCAAAGAGTGGAGTGAGGGAAGCTTTCTTT
.	TRBV7-2	.	16	TRBJ2-1	CASSSPGGNSYNEQFF	TGTGCCAGCAGCTCCCCCGGGGGTAACTCCTACAATGAGCAGTTCTTC
.	TRBV4-3	.	19	TRBJ2-7	CASSQDIPGGDTALYEQYF	TGCGCCAGCAGCCAAGATATCCCTGGGGGGGACACGGCTCTTTACGAGCAGTACTTC
.	TRBV3-1	.	14	TRBJ2-5	CASSNDMAPETQYF	TGTGCCAGCAGCAACGACATGGCCCCAGAGACCCAGTACTTC
.	TRBV5-1	TRBD2	18	TRBJ2-1	CASSYYNLAGRSYNEQFF	TGCGCCAGCAGCTACTACAACTTAGCGGGGCGCTCCTACAATGAGCAGTTCTTC
few	TRBV6-1	TRBD1	14	TRBJ1-4	CASSEGTGSEKLFF	TGTGCCAGCAGTGAAGGGACAGGGAGTGAAAAACTGTTTTTT
.	TRBV9	TRBD1	17	TRBJ2-2	CASSVAGTGGYNGELFF	TGTGCCAGCAGCGTAGCGGGGACAGGGGGCTATAACGGGGAGCTGTTTTTT
.	TRBV30	.	14	TRBJ2-2	CAWSGPDHTGELFF	TGTGCCTGGAGTGGGCCAGATCACACCGGGGAGCTGTTTTTT
.	TRBV20-1	.	14	TRBJ1-1	CSARDEEGYTEAFF	TGCAGTGCTAGAGATGAGGAGGGGTACACTGAAGCTTTCTTT
.	TRBV9	TRBD2	14	TRBJ2-7	CASSVGLAGAEQYF	TGTGCCAGCAGCGTAGGGCTAGCGGGAGCCGAGCAGTACTTC
.	TRBV30	.	12	TRBJ2-2	CAGRGNTGELFF	TGTGCCGGCCGTGGGAACACCGGGGAGCTGTTTTTT
.	TRBV4-1	TRBD1	14	TRBJ2-7	CASSTGQGAYEQYF	TGCGCCAGCAGCACGGGACAGGGGGCGTACGAGCAGTACTTC